This record covers a single T cell receptor (beta chain). Its antigen target is currently unknown. The library was built by means of 5' RACE. Each TCR library was prepared from about 4,000 ng of total RNA. cDNA was synthesized with SMARTScribe reverse transcriptase in eight separate reactions per sample. Unique molecular identifiers containing a 6-nucleotide sample barcode were introduced through template switching during cDNA synthesis. Two nested PCRs of 16 and 9 cycles amplified the TCRalpha and TCRbeta cDNA, and bead purification followed each PCR. Before amplification, cDNA was treated with uracil DNA-glycosylase and purified using the QIAquick PCR purification kit. The second PCR was the step at which Illumina TruSeq-compatible adapters and sample-specific barcodes were added. TapeStation and Qubit were used to check library quality and concentration, and roughly 5.5 ng of each library was pooled. The pooled libraries were sequenced with 2 x 100 bp reads and custom sequencing primers on an Illumina HiSeq2500 single-index Rapid Run. The paper's data handling went like this. MiGEC version 1.2.6 was used for UMI-based consensus assembly to correct PCR and sequencing errors. MiXCR version 2.1.1 was used to carry out V(D)J alignment, clonotype assembly and CDR3 extraction. To normalise gene usage, clonotype sharing and MAIT/NKT TCR abundance, the analysis used the top 1000, 10 000 and 20 000 clonotypes per sample. After downsampling to 27 000 UMIs, diversity was calculated as the inverse Simpson index using the vegan R package. Statistical testing used paired Mann-Whitney U tests on the discordant twin pairs and applied Benjamini-Hochberg correction for multiple testing. The reads were reprocessed in TCRdb, with one entry per CDR3 protein sequence and no accompanying DNA. The V and J calls come from TCRdb's annotation, not from the publication. The sample's table lists a count of around 100,000 distinct CDR3 sequences. The top ten constitute 1.9% of the sample.

This sample is part of a study of monozygotic twins with inflammatory bowel disease (dated by TCRdb to the late 2010s). For the study in its entirety: The full study comprised 30 or so monozygotic twin pairs: nine German pairs (four IBD-concordant, five IBD-discordant) and 19 IBD-discordant Danish pairs. The search for disease-associated traits relied mainly on comparing IBD patients with their genetically identical healthy co-twins within discordant pairs. Each individual had, on average, about 151 000 unique TCRalpha sequences and 181 000 unique TCRbeta sequences available for analysis. General findings and caveats noted by the study authors: Compared with healthy twins, IBD patients had fewer clonotypes in common with other individuals, a difference most pronounced in patients showing signs of disease activity. No single strong signal or clonotype linked to IBD turned up in the results, so the idea that one exists was not supported. IBD patients had lower TCRbeta repertoire diversity, measured by the inverse Simpson index, than their healthy co-twins. Repertoire similarity did not differ between concordant and discordant twins, possibly due to limited statistical power. Because patients were on differing immunosuppressive treatments, the repertoires may have picked up extra background noise and inter-individual variability. The analysis was unable to tell apart different T cell subtypes.

From each donor, a 2.5 ml peripheral blood sample was collected into PAXgene tubes and kept at -80 degrees C. Without any T cell sorting, total RNA was extracted from whole blood using the PAXgene blood miRNA kit on an automated QIAcube. Peripheral blood from monozygotic twin pairs, either concordant or discordant for inflammatory bowel disease, underwent deep TCRalpha and TCRbeta repertoire profiling that used unique molecular barcoding. Smoking habits were recorded for all twin pairs, with individuals classified as current, former or never smokers. The CDR3, from cysteine to phenylalanine, totals 13 residues. No DNA sequence is on record. Sequences SGHTA (CDR1) and FQGNSA (CDR2) are obtained from the germline V gene.

This TCR came from a human donor with ulcerative colitis or Crohn's disease, or a healthy co-twin of an affected twin (not recorded which). The rearrangement combines TRBV7-2 with TRBJ2-1; TCRdb reports TRBD2, a call that lacks DNA to check it against. The specimen was blood. The CDR3 reads CASRTGPDNEQFF.